The T cell receptor beta chain described here comes from a study of beta chain features in type 1 diabetes. Trimming shortened V by 5 bases and J by 4 bases, and 14 bases separated the two germline ends. Germline CDR1 reads GTSNPN; CDR2 reads SVGIG (reference sequence). This CDR3 contains 14 residues. A remark on this clone: Its target is not known.

Study observations and caveats: There were fewer insertions and more deletions at the VDJ junctions of type 1 diabetes patients.

Of the isolated RNA, all was reverse transcribed, and so the sequenced material was expressed TCRB transcripts. TCRdb keeps only in-frame clones here, not all; method: immunoSEQ multiplex PCR. The sample lists roughly 500,000 clones, about 32% occurring once. Sequencing input: naive CD4+ T cells from blood. The sequence was obtained from a young man in good health. J is TRBJ1-4 and V is TRBV30; D call uncertain. In nucleotides, the CDR3 is TGTGCCTGGGCTAAAGGACTGAATAATGAAAAACTGTTTTTT. Its protein is CAWAKGLNNEKLFF.